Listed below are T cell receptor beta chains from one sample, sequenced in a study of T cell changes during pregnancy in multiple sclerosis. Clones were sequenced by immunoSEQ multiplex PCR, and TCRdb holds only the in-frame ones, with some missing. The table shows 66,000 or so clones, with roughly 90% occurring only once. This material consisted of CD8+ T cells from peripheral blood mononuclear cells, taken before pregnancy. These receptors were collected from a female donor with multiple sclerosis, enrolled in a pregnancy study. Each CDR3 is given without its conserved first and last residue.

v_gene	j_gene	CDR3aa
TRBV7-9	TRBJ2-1	ASSGGYRYNEQF
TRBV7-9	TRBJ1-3	ASSLVVNTIY
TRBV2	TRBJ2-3	ASSSLGGSTDTQY
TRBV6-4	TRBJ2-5	ASSETSGEQETQY
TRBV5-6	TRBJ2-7	ASSSGLAGGSYEQY
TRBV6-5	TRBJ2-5	ASSYDREETQY
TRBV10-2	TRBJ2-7	ASSPPSYEQY
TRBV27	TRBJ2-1	ASSLGLAGNEQF
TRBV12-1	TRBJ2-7	ASSFVGQGRPAYEQY
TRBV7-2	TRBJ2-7	ASSPAAVYEQY
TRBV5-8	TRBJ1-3	ASSLHIRGGSGNTIY
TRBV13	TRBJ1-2	ASSSPGRQPRYGYT
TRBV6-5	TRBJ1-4	ASSYTPTINEKLF
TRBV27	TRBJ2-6	ASSLLGDSGANVLT
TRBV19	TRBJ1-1	ASSIGGQAF
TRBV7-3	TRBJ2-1	ASSLEATEQF